Included here is one TCR beta chain sequence, with context. The antigen is undetermined. Only in-frame clones appear in the TCRdb table, and some are missing; sequencing was by immunoSEQ multiplex PCR. The profile covers some 2 million clones, with about 95% appearing a single time and roughly 1% taken by the ten largest. These data originate in a study of shared clonotypes between healthy human individuals. Germline CDR1 SGHAT, CDR2 FQNNGV. The length of the CDR3 is 16 residues. V was pared by 5 bases and J by 1 base, with 9 bases of the junction left unmatched. Notes on the study in general: Clonotype sharing among the donors was expected to vary with sequencing depth. Of the naive CD4 clonotypes, around 5.2% were shared across a few donors. Naive subsets, compared against memory subsets, generally had larger estimated richness values. The four-donor shared clonotypes exceeded non-shared clonotypes in generation probability, with non-shared ones scoring lower.

It was CD45RO-negative cells, positively selected for CCR7, that made up naive CD8 cells, with terminally differentiated effector memory CD45RA+ cells excluded. Material: naive CD8+ T cells sorted from blood. The source of this sequence is a man aged 18-30 years in good health. V and J are TRBV11-2 and TRBJ1-2; 8 nucleotides line up with TRBD1. The CDR3 here is CASSRTGTSLNYGYTF. The CDR3 nucleotides read TGTGCCAGCAGCCGGACAGGGACTTCCCTTAACTATGGCTACACCTTC.